One T cell receptor (beta chain) is described in this entry. The data belong to a study of control samples from healthy donors and cancer patients. Profiling relied on immunoSEQ multiplex PCR, and the TCRdb table lists in-frame clones only, not all of them. The data show 150,000 to 190,000 clones, 85% to 95% seen once. The sequenced sample consisted of blood. This TCR was sampled from a man aged 50 to 60 in good health.

This chain's CDR3 is CASSLAGQGSGNTIYF. CDR3 coding DNA: TGCGCCAGCAGCTTGGCGGGACAGGGCTCTGGAAACACCATATATTTT. The V and J genes are TRBV5-1 and TRBJ1-3, with 9 bases fitting TRBD1. The germline V gene has CDR1 SGHRS and CDR2 YFSETQ. The CDR3 extends over 16 amino acids. With V trimmed by 0 bases and J by 0 bases, 1 base remained unmatched.